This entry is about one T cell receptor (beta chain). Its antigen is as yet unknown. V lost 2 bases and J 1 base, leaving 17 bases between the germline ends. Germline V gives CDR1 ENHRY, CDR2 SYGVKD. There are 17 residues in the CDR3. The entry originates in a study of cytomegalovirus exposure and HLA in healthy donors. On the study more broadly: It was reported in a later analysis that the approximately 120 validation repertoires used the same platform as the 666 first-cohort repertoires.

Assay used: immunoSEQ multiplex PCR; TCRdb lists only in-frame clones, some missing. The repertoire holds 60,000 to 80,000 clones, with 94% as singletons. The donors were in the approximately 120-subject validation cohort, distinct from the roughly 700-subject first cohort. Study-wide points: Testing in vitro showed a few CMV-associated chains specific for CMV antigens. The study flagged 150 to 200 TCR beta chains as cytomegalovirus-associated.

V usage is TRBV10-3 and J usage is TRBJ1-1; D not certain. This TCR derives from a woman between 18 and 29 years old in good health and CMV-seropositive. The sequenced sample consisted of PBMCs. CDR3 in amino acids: CAISEIKSGRSNTEAFF. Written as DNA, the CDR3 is TGTGCCATCAGTGAGATCAAATCGGGGAGATCGAACACTGAAGCTTTCTTT.